The entry that follows covers one T cell receptor (beta chain) sequence. This specimen comes from a study of blood T cell repertoires in COVID-19. Study background: Samples of COVID-19 (acute and convalescent) were obtained from the United States, Italy and Spain. Sample material is recorded as cDNA or gDNA derived from T cells, B-cell-depleted T cells, or PBMCs.

With 6 bases clipped from V and 2 bases from J, the junction kept 10 bases outside the gene matches. From germline, CDR1 is SNHLY and CDR2 FYNNEI. The CDR3 is made up of 17 amino acids. Original methodology: Counts of nucleated cells, estimated from reference gene primer amplification, were obtained. The table came from immunoSEQ multiplex PCR; TCRdb's copy has only in-frame clones and leaves some out. D and trimming come from the DNA, and the V and J calls and clone size come from that table. This table holds 280,000 or so clones, 89% found once. This chain connects TRBV2 to TRBJ1-5; the match to TRBD1 covers 10 bases. The sequence came from a woman aged 55-69 years with acute or convalescent COVID-19. The sample was peripheral blood. CDR3 residues: CASRIPGQGLGNQPQHF. CDR3 nucleotides: TGTGCCAGCAGAATACCGGGACAGGGGTTGGGCAATCAGCCCCAGCATTTT.